This T cell receptor (beta chain) was profiled in a study of blood T cell repertoires in COVID-19. About the study: The samples span acute and convalescent COVID-19 from the United States, Italy and Spain.

Authors' methods: Nucleated cell counts were estimated from reference gene primer amplification. The assay was immunoSEQ multiplex PCR, and TCRdb's table has in-frame clones only and misses some. V and J calls and clone size are copied from that table; D and trimming were computed from the DNA. This table holds 250,000 to 300,000 clones, approximately 82% found once. The TCR comes from a man aged 55 to 69 who had recovered from COVID-19. The sequencing sample was made of peripheral blood.

DNA for the CDR3: TGCAGTGCTAGTAACCCGCAGTCCTACGAGCAGTACTTC. This gives the protein CSASNPQSYEQYF. This sequence joins TRBV20-1 and TRBJ2-7; D gene ambiguous. This CDR3 contains 13 residues. V shed 3 bases and J shed 1 base, with 10 bases lying between them. Looked up from germline, CDR1 is DFQATT and CDR2 is SNEGSKA (reference sequence).